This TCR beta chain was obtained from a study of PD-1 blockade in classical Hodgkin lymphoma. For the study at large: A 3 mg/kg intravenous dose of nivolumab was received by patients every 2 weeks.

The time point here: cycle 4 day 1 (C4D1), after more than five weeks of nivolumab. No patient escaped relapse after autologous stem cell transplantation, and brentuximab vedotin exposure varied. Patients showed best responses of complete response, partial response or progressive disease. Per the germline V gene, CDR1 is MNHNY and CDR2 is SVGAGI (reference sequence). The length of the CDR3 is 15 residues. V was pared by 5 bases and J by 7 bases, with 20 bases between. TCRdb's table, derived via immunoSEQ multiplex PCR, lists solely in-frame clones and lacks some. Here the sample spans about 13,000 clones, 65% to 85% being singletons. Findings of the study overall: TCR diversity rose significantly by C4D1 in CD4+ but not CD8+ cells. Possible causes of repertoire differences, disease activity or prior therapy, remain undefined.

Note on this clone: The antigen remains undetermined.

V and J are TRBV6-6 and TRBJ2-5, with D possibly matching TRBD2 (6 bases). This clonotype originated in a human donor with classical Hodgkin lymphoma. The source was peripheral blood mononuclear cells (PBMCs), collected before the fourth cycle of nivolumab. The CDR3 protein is CASSPSGGVLRTQYF. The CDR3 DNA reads TGTGCCAGCAGTCCGTCCGGCGGGGTCCTGAGGACCCAGTACTTC.